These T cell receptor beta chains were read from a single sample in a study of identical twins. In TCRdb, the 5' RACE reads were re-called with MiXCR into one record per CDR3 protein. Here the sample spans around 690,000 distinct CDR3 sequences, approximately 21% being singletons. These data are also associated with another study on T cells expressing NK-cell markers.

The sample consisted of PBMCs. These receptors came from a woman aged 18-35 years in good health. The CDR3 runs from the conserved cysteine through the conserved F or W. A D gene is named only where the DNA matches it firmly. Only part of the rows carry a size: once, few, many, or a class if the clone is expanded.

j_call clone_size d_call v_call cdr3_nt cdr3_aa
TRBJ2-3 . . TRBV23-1 TGCGCCAGCGGTCCTGCCCCACAGGCGCTCCACCCGTCAGATACGCAGTATTTT CASGPAPQALHPSDTQYF
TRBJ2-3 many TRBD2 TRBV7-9 TGTGCCAGCAGCGAGACTAGCGGGGGGGCCGATACGCAGTATTTT CASSETSGGADTQYF
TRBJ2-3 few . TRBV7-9 TGTGCCAGCAGCTTAGTGGCGACCAGCACAGATACGCAGTATTTT CASSLVATSTDTQYF
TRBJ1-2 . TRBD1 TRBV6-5 TGTGCCAGCAGTTCCATAGGGGGCTCCGGACTTGGCTACACCTTC CASSSIGGSGLGYTF
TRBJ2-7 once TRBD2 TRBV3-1 TGTGCCAGCAGCCAACGGGGGGTTCTCTACGAGCAGTACTTC CASSQRGVLYEQYF
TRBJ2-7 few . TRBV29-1 TGCAGCGTTGCCCAGACAAGGACCACCGAGCAGTACTTC CSVAQTRTTEQYF
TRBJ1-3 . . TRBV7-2 TGTGCCAGCAGCCCGACAGAATACTCTGGAAACACCATATATTTT CASSPTEYSGNTIYF
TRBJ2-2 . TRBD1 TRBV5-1 TGCGCCAGCAGCGATAAGACAGGGATCGGGGAGCTGTTTTTT CASSDKTGIGELFF
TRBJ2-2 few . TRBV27 TGTGCCAGCAGTTTCTTGACAGCCGGGGAGCTGTTTTTT CASSFLTAGELFF
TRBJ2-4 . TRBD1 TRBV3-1 TGTGCCAGCAGCGGACAGGGAAGTAACATTCAGTACTTC CASSGQGSNIQYF
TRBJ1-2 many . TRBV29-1 TGCAGCGTTTTGGGCCTGGGCTACACCTTC CSVLGLGYTF
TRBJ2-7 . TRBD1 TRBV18 TGTGCCAGCTCACCATCGGACAGGGTAGGGGAGCAGTACTTC CASSPSDRVGEQYF
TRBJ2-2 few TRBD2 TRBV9 TGTGCCAGCAGCGCGAAGACTAGCGGGAGTTACGGGGAGCTGTTTTTT CASSAKTSGSYGELFF
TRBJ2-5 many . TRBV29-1 TGCAGCGTTGAGGGGTCAGGTGAGACCCAGTACTTC CSVEGSGETQYF
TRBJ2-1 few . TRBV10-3 TGTGCCATCAGTGAGTCGGCAGGGAGGTGGAATGAGCAGTTCTTC CAISESAGRWNEQFF
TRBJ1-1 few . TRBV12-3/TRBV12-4 TGTGCCAGCAGTAACGTGAGTGAAGCTTTCTTT CASSNVSEAFF
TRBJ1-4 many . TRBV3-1 TGTGCCAGCAGCCAAGACGCAGGCTCTGAAAAACTGTTTTTT CASSQDAGSEKLFF
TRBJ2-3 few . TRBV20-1 TGCAGTGCTGGGAAACAGGGGGGGCTCACAGATACGCAGTATTTT CSAGKQGGLTDTQYF
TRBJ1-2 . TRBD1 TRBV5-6 TGTGCCAGCAGCTCCCCGGACAGGGCCGGCTATGGCTACACCTTC CASSSPDRAGYGYTF
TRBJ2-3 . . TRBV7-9 TGTGCCAGCAGCGCGCGTACGGGAACAGATACGCAGTATTTT CASSARTGTDTQYF
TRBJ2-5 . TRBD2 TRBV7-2 TGTGCCAGCAGCTCGGGCAGCCTCGCGGGGGAAGAGACCCAGTACTTC CASSSGSLAGEETQYF
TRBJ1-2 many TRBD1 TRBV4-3 TGCGCCAGCAGCCAAGGACAGGGTTTTAACTATGGCTACACCTTC CASSQGQGFNYGYTF
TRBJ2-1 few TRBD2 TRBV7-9 TGTGCCAGCAGCTTAGTCCTAGCGGGAATAGAGCAGTTCTTC CASSLVLAGIEQFF
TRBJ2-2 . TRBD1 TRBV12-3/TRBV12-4 TGTGCCAGCAGTTTGAGGGGGCGAACCGGGGAGCTGTTTTTT CASSLRGRTGELFF
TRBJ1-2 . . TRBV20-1 TGCAGTGCACACAAGGGTCTCGACTATGGCTACACCTTC CSAHKGLDYGYTF
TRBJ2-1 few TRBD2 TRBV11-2 TGTGCCAGCAGGGGGGGGGGATACTACAATGAGCAGTTCTTC CASRGGGYYNEQFF
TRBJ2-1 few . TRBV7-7 TGTGCCAGCAGCCGAGACAGAACCCACAATGAGCAGTTCTTC CASSRDRTHNEQFF
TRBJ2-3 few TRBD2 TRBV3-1 TGTGCCAGCAGCCAAGATCATGGGGCAGCGGGGGGTTTCGCAGATACGCAGTATTTT CASSQDHGAAGGFADTQYF
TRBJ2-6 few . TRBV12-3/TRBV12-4 TGTGCCAGCAGTTCACAGGTCTCTGGGGCCAACGTCCTGACTTTC CASSSQVSGANVLTF
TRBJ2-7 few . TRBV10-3 TGTGCCATCAGTGAGGCCATGGGGCAGTACTTC CAISEAMGQYF